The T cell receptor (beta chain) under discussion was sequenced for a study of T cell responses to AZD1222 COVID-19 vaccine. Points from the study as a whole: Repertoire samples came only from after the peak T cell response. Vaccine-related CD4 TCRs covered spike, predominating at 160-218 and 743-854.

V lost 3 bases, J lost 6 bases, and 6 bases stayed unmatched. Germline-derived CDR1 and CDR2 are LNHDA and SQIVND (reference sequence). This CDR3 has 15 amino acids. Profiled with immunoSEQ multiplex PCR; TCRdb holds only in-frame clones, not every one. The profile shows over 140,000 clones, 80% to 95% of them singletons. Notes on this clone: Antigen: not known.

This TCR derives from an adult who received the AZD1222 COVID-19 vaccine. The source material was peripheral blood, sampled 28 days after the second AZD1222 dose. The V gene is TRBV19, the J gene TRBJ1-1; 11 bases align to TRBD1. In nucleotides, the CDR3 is TGTGCCAGTAGTATTCCGGACAGGGGGCGACCTGAAGCTTTCTTT. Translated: CASSIPDRGRPEAFF.